At least ten counts were recorded for the clone carrying this T cell receptor (beta chain). This sample is drawn from a study of T cells after yellow fever vaccination. Across the study: Preparation of the low-cell-number fractions used SMART-Seq v4 Ultra Low Input.

TCRdb processed the 5' RACE reads anew with MiXCR; each CDR3 protein has one entry. Of some 150,000 distinct CDR3 sequences detected, approximately 6.6% appear once; the ten largest clones hold approximately 0.67%. The sample in question was CD4+ T cells sorted from PBMCs, obtained 10 days after the yellow fever booster vaccination. This clonotype was sampled from a man younger than 45 who received the YFV17D yellow fever vaccine.

CDR3 DNA sequence: TGTGCCAGCCCGGACCAGAGGGGCGAGCAGTACTTC. It yields the protein CASPDQRGEQYF. The V call is TRBV28, the J call TRBJ2-7, with D possibly called TRBD1 or TRBD2 (5 bases each). Germline V gene lookup returns CDR1 MDHEN and CDR2 SYDVKM. The CDR3 consists of 12 residues. The V end was cut by 8 bases, the J end by 6 bases, with 14 bases between.